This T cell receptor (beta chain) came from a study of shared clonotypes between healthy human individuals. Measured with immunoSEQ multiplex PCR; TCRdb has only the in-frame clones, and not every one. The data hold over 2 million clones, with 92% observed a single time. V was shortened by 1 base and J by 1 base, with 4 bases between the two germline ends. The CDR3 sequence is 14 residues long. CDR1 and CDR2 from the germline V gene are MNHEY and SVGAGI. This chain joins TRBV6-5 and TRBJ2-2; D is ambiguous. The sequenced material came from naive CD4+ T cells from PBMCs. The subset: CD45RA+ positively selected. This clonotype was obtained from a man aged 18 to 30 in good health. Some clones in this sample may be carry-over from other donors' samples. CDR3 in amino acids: CASSYWVNTGELFF. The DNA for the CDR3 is TGTGCCAGCAGTTACTGGGTGAACACCGGGGAGCTGTTTTTT.